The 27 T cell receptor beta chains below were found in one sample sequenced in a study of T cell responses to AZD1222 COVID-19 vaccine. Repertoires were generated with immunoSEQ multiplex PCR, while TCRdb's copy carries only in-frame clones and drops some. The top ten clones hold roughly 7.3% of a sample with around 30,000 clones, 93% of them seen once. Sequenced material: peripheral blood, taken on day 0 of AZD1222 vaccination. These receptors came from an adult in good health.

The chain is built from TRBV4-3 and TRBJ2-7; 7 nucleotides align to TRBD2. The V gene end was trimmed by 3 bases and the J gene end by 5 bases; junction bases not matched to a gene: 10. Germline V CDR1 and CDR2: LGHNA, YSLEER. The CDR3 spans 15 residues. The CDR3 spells CASSQNRGELDEQYF. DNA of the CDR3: TGCGCCAGCAGCCAGAACCGGGGGGAGTTGGACGAGCAGTACTTC.

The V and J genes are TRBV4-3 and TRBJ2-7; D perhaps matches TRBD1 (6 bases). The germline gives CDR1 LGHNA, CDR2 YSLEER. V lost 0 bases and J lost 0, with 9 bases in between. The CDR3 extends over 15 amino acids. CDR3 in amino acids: CASSQEEGGSYEQYF. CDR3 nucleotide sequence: TGCGCCAGCAGCCAAGAGGAAGGGGGCTCCTACGAGCAGTACTTC.

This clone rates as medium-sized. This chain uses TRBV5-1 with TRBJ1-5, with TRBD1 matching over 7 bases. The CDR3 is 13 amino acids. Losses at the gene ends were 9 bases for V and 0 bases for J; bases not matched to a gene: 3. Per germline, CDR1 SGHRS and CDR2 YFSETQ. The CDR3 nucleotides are TGCGCCACCAGGGACAGTAGCAATCAGCCCCAGCATTTT. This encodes CATRDSSNQPQHF.

For the CDR3, the DNA is TGTGCCAGCAGCCAAGGGAGGGTGGAAATGGTTAGGTACGAGCAGTACTTC. Protein: CASSQGRVEMVRYEQYF. The chain is built from TRBV3-1 (or the pseudogene TRBV3-2) and TRBJ2-7, with a weak D call TRBD2 (6 bases). Germline-derived CDR1 and CDR2 are LGHDT and YNNKEL (reference sequence). The CDR3 sequence is 17 residues long. V lost 1 base to trimming and J lost 4 bases, with 20 bases between them.

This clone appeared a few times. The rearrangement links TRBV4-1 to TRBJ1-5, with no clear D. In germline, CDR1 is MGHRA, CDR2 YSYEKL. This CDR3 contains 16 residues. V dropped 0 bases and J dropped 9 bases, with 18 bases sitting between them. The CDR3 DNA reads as TGCGCCAGCAGCCAAGAGACCCCGGGGTCCGGGCGGCCCCAGCATTTT. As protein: CASSQETPGSGRPQHF.

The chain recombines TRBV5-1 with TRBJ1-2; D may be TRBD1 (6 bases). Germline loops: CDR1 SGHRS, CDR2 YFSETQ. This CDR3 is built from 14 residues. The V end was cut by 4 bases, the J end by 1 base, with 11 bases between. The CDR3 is CASSRDRSNYGYTF. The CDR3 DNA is TGCGCCAGCAGCCGTGACAGGAGTAACTATGGCTACACCTTC.

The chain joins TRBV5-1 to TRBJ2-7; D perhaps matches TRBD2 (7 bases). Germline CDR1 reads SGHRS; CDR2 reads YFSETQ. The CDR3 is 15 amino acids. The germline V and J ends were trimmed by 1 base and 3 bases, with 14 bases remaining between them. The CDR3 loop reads CASSLWAGANYEQYF. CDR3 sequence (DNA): TGCGCCAGCAGCTTGTGGGCGGGGGCCAACTACGAGCAGTACTTC.

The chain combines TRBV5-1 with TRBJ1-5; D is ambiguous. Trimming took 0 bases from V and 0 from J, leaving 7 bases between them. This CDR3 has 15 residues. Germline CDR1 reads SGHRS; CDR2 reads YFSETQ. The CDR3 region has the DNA TGCGCCAGCAGCTTGGACCCGGGTAGCAATCAGCCCCAGCATTTT. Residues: CASSLDPGSNQPQHF. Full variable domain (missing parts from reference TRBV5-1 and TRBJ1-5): KAGVTQTPRYLIKTRGQQVTLSCSPISGHRSVSWYQQTPGQGLQFLFEYFSETQRNKGNFPGRFSGRQFSNSRSEMNVSTLELGDSALYLCASSLDPGSNQPQHFGDGTRLSIL.

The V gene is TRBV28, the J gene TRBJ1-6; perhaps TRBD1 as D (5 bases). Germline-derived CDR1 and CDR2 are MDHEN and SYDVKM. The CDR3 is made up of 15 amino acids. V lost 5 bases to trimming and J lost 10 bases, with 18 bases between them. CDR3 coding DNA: TGTGCCAGCAGTCCGACGACTCCAGGGAACTCACCCCTCCACTTT. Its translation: CASSPTTPGNSPLHF.

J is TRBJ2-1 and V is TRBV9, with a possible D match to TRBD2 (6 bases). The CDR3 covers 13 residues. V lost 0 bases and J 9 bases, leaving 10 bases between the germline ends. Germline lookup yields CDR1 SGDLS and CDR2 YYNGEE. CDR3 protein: CASSVARGSEQFF. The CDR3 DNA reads TGTGCCAGCAGCGTAGCTCGGGGGTCTGAGCAGTTCTTC.

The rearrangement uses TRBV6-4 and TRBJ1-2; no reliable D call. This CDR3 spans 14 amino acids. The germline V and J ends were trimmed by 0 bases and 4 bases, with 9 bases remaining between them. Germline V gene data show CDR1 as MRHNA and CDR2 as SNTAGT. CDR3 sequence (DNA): TGTGCCAGCAGTGACTCCCCAGGAGGCTATGGCTACACCTTC. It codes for CASSDSPGGYGYTF.

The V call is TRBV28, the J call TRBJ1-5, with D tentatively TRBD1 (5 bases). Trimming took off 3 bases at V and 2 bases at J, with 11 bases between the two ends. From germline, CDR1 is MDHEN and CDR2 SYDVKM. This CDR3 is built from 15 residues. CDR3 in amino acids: CASSFGTRGNQPQHF. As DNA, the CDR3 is TGTGCCAGCAGTTTCGGGACGAGGGGCAATCAGCCCCAGCATTTT.

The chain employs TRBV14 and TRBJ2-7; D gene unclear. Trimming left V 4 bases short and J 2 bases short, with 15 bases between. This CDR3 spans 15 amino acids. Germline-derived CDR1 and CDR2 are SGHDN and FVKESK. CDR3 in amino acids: CASSPLRLGTYEQYF. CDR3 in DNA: TGTGCCAGCAGCCCCCTTCGCCTGGGGACCTACGAGCAGTACTTC.

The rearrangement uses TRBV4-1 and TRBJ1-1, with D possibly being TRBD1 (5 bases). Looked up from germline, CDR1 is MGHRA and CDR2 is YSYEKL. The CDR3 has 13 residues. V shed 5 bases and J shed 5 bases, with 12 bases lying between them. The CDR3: CASSWDQGTEAFF. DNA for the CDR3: TGCGCCAGCAGCTGGGACCAAGGGACTGAAGCTTTCTTT.

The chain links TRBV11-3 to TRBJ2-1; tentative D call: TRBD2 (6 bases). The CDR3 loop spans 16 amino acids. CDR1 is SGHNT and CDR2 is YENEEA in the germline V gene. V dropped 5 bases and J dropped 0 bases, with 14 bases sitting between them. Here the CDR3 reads CASSQRAGSSYNEQFF. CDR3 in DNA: TGTGCCAGCAGCCAGCGGGCGGGTTCCTCCTACAATGAGCAGTTCTTC. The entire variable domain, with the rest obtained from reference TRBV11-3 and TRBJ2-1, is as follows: EAGVVQSPRYKIIEKKQPVAFWCNPISGHNTLYWYLQNLGQGPELLIRYENEEAVDDSQLPKDRFSAERLKGVDSTLKIQPAELGDSAVYLCASSQRAGSSYNEQFFGPGTRLTVL.

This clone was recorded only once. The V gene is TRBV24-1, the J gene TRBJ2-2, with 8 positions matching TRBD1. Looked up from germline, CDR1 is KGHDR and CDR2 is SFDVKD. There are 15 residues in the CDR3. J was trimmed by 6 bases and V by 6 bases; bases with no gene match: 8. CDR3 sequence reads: CATSLGQGISGELFF. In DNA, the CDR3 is TGTGCCACCAGTTTAGGACAGGGAATTTCCGGGGAGCTGTTTTTT.

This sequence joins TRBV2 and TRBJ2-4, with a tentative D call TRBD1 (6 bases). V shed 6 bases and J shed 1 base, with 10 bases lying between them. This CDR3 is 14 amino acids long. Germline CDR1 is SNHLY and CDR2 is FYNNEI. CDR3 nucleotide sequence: TGTGCCAGCAGGGGGGACACGGCCAAAAACATTCAGTACTTC. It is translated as CASRGDTAKNIQYF. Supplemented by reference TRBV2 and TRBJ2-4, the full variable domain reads EPEVTQTPSHQVTQMGQEVILRCVPISNHLYFYWYRQILGQKVEFLVSFYNNEISEKSEIFDDQFSVERPDGSNFTLKIRSTKLEDSAMYFCASRGDTAKNIQYFGAGTRLSVL.

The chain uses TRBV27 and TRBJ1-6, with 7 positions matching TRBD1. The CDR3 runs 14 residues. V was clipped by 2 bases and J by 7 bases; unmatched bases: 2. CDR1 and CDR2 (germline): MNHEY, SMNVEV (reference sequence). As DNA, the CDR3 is TGTGCCAGCAGTTTAAGGGACAGCAATTCACCCCTCCACTTT. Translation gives CASSLRDSNSPLHF.

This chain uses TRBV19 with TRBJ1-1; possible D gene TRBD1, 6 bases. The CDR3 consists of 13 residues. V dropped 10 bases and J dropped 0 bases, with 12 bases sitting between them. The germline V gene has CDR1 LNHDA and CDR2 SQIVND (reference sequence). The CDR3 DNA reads TGTGCCACCACGGGACACTTGAACACTGAAGCTTTCTTT. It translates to CATTGHLNTEAFF.

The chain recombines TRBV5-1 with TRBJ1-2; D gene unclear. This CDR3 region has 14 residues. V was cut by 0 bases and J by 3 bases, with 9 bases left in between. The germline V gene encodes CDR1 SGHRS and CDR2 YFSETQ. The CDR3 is CASSLVGPDYGYTF. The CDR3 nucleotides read TGCGCCAGCAGCTTGGTAGGGCCGGACTATGGCTACACCTTC.

The CDR3 nucleotides read TGTGCCAGCAGCCCGGGGAGGGTCGCAACTAATGAAAAACTGTTTTTT. Protein product: CASSPGRVATNEKLFF. The V gene is TRBV14, the J gene TRBJ1-4, with no clear D. Trimming shortened V by 4 bases and J by 0 bases, and 12 bases separated the two germline ends. This CDR3 is 16 amino acids long. CDR1 SGHDN and CDR2 FVKESK come from the germline V gene.

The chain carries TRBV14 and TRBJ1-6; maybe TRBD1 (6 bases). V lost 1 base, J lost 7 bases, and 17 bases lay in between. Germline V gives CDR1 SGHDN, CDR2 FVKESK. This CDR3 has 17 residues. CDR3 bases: TGTGCCAGCAGCCAAGGCCCCGGGACACGATACAATTCACCCCTCCACTTT. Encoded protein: CASSQGPGTRYNSPLHF.

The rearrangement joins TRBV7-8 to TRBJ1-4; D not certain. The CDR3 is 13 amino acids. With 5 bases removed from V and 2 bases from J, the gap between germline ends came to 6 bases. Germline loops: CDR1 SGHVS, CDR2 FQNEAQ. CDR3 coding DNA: TGTGCCAGCAGCGGCCTTACTAATGAAAAACTGTTTTTT. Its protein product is CASSGLTNEKLFF.

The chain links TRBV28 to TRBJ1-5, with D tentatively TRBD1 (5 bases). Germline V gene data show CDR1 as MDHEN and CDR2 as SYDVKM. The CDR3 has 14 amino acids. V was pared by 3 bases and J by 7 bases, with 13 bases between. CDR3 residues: CASSFGGTGQPQHF. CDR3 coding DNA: TGTGCCAGCAGTTTTGGGGGTACTGGACAGCCCCAGCATTTT. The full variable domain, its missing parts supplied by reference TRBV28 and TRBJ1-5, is DVKVTQSSRYLVKRTGEKVFLECVQDMDHENMFWYRQDPGLGLRLIYFSYDVKMKEKGDIPEGYSVSREKKERFSLILESASTNQTSMYLCASSFGGTGQPQHFGDGTRLSIL.

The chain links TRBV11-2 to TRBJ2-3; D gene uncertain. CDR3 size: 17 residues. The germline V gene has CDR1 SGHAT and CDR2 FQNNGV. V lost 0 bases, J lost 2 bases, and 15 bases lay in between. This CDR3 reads CASSLDGGFKITDTQYF. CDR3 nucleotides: TGTGCCAGCAGCTTAGACGGCGGCTTCAAAATCACAGATACGCAGTATTTT.

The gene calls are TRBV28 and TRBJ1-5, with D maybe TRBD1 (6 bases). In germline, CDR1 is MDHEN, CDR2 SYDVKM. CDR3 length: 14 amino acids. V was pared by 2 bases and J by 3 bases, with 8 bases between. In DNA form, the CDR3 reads TGTGCCAGCAGTTTAAGGGACATCAATCAGCCCCAGCATTTT. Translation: CASSLRDINQPQHF.

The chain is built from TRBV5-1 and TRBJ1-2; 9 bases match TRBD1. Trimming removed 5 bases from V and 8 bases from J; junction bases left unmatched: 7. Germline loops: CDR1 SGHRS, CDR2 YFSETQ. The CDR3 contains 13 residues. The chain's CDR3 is CASSSGTGFGYTF. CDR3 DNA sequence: TGCGCCAGCAGTTCCGGGACAGGGTTCGGCTACACCTTC.